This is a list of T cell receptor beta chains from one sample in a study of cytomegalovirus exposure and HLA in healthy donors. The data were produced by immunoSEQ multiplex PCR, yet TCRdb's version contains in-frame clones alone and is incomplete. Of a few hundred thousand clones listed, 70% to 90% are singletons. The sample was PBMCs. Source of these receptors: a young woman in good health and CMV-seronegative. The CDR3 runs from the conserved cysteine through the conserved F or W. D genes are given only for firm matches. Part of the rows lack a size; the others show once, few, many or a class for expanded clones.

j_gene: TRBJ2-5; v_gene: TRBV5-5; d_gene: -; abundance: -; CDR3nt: TGTGCCAGCAGCTTGGGGAGAGTGGAGACCCAGTACTTC; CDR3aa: CASSLGRVETQYF
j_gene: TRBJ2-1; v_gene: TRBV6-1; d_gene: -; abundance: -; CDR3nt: TGTGCCAGCATTTTAGCCAATGAGCAGTTCTTC; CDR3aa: CASILANEQFF
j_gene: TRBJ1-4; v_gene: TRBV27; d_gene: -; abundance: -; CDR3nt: TGTGCCAGCAGGGCGGGGACTCGGGGAAAACTGTTTTTT; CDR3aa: CASRAGTRGKLFF
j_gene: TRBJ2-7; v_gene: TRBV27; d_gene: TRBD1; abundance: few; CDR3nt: TGTGCCAGCAGTCCGGACAGGGCTTACGAGCAGTACTTC; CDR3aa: CASSPDRAYEQYF
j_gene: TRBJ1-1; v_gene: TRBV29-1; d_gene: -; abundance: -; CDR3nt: TGCAGCGCCCAAGGGGCCAGCATGAACACTGAAGCTTTCTTT; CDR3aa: CSAQGASMNTEAFF
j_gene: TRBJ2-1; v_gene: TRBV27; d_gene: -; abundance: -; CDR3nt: TGTGCCAGCAGCTCCCCTCAGGGGACCTACAATGAGCAGTTCTTC; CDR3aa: CASSSPQGTYNEQFF
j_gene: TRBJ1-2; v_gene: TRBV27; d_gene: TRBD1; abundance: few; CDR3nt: TGTGCCAGTGGGTCCGGGACAGCCTATGGCTACACCTTC; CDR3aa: CASGSGTAYGYTF
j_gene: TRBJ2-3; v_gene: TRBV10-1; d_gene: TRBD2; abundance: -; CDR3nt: TGCGCCAGCAGTGAGAGAGCGACTAGCGGCACAGATACGCAGTATTTT; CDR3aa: CASSERATSGTDTQYF
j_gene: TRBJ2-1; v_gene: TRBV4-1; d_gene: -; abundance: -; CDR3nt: TGCGCCAGCAGCCAGGATGGAACTACCAATGAGCAGTTCTTC; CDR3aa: CASSQDGTTNEQFF
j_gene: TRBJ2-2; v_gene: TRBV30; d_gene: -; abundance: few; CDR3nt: TGTGCCTGGAGAGGAGGACGCCGGGACTCACCGTGGGACACCGGGGAGCTGTTTTTT; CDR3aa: CAWRGGRRDSPWDTGELFF
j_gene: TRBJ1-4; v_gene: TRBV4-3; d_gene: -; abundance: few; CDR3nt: TGCGCCAGCAGCCCCAGGGCGGAGAATGAAAAACTGTTTTTT; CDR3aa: CASSPRAENEKLFF
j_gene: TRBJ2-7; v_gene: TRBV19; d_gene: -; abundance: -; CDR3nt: TGTGCCAGTAGTCGAAGGGTTTCGGGTGGCAGGGATGACGAGCAGTACTTC; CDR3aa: CASSRRVSGGRDDEQYF
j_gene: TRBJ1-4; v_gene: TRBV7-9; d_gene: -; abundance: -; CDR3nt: TGTGCCAGCAGCTTAACACCCCCTAATGAAAAACTGTTTTTT; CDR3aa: CASSLTPPNEKLFF
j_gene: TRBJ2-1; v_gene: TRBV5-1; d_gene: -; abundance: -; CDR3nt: TGCGCCAGCAGCTTCGGCAGGGTAGCCTACAATGAGCAGTTCTTC; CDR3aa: CASSFGRVAYNEQFF
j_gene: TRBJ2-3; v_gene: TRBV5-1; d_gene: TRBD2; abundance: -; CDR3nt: TGCGCCAGCAGCTGGGGGGCTAGCGGGAGGGACACAGATACGCAGTATTTT; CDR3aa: CASSWGASGRDTDTQYF
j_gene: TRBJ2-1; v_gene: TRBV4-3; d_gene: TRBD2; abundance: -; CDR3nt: TGCGCCAGCAGCCAAGAATATGGCGGGGGGCTCTACAATGAGCAGTTCTTC; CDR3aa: CASSQEYGGGLYNEQFF
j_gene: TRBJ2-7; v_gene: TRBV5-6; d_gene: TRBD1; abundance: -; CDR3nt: TGTGCCAGCAGTGCCGGGACAGGATCCTACGAGCAGTACTTC; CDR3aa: CASSAGTGSYEQYF
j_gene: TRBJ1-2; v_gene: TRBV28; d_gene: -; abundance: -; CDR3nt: TGTGCCAGCAGTTCGCCTCCCGGGTTCCACTACTATGGCTACACCTTC; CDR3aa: CASSSPPGFHYYGYTF
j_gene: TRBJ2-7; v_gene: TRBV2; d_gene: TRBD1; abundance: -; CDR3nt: TGTGCCAGCACCATGGGACAGGGAAATAACGAGCAGTACTTC; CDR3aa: CASTMGQGNNEQYF
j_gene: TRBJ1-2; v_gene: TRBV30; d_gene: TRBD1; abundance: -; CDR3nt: TGTGCCTGGAGTCGGGACAGGGGGATCTATGGCTACACCTTC; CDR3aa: CAWSRDRGIYGYTF
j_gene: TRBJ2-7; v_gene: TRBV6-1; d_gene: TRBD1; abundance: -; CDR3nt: TGTGCCAGCAGATCGGACAGGCTCTCCTACGAGCAGTACTTC; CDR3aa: CASRSDRLSYEQYF
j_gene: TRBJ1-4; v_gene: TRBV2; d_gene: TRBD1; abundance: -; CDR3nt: TGTGCCAGCAGTGAAGCGACAGGGCGGAATGAAAAACTGTTTTTT; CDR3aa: CASSEATGRNEKLFF
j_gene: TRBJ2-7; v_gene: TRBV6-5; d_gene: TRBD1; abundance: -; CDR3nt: TGTGCCAGCAGTTACAGACAGGGTTCTGCCTACGAGCAGTACTTC; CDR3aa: CASSYRQGSAYEQYF
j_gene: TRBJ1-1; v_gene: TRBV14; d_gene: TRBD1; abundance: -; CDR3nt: TGTGCCAGCAGCCGTTACCGATCAGGGGGGACTGAAGCTTTCTTT; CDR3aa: CASSRYRSGGTEAFF
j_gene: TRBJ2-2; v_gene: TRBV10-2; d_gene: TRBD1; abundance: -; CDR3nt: TGCGCCAGCAACCCTCAGGGGGCCGCGAACACCGGGGAGCTGTTTTTT; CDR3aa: CASNPQGAANTGELFF
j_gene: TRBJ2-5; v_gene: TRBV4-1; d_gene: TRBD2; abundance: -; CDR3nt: TGCGCCAGCAGCCAAGCCCCACCTTCGGGCGGGAGGTTGCCGCAAGAGACCCAGTACTTC; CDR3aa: CASSQAPPSGGRLPQETQYF
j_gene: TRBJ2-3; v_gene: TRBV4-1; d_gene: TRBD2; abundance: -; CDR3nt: TGCGCCAGCAGCTTCCCCTGGACTAGCGGGAGCTTATGGACAGATACGCAGTATTTT; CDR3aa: CASSFPWTSGSLWTDTQYF
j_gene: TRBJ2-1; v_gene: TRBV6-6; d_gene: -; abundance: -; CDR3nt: TGTGCCAGCAGTTACTCGAGGACAGCTATTAACAATGAGCAGTTCTTC; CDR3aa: CASSYSRTAINNEQFF
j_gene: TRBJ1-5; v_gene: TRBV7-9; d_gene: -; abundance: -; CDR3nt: TGTGCCAGCAGCTTACTAAACCAGCCCCAGCATTTT; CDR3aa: CASSLLNQPQHF
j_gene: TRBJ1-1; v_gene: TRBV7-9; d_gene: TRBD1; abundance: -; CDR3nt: TGTGCCAGCAGCCCGGGGACAGGGGGCTACACTGAAGCTTTCTTT; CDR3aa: CASSPGTGGYTEAFF
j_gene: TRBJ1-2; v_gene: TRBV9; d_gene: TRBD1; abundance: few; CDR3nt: TGTGCCAGCAGCGTAGCAGGGGGGACCAATTATGGCTACACCTTC; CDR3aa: CASSVAGGTNYGYTF
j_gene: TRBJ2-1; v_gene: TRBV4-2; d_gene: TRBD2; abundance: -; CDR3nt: TGTGCCAGCAGCCAAGAATTAATCGGACTAGCGGGAGGAAAAGAGCAGTTCTTC; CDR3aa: CASSQELIGLAGGKEQFF
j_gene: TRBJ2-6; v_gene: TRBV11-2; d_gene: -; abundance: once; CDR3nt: TGTGCCAGCAGCTCCGTGATACTAGAAACTGGGGCCAACGTCCTGACTTTC; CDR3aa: CASSSVILETGANVLTF
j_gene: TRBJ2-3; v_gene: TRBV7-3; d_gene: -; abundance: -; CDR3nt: TGTGCCAGCAGCCCCGGAGGGCGAGATACGCAGTATTTT; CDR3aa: CASSPGGRDTQYF
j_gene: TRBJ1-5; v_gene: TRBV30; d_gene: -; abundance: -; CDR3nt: TGTGCCTGGAGCCATCAAATCCGCAATCAGCCCCAGCATTTT; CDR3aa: CAWSHQIRNQPQHF
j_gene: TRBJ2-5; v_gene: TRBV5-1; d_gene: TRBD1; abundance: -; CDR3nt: TGCGCCAGCAGCCCGGGACAGGGAAGCGTAGAGACCCAGTACTTC; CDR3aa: CASSPGQGSVETQYF
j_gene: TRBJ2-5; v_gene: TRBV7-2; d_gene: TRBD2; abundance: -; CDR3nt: TGTGCCAGCAGCTCCTACGGGGGGAAGGCTAACTTC; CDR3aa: CASSSYGGKANF
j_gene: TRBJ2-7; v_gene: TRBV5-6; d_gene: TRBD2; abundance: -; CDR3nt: TGTGCCAGCAGCTTTGTAGCGGGGGGAACAGAGCAGTACTTC; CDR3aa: CASSFVAGGTEQYF
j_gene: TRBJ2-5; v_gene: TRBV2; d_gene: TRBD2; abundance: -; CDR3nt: TGTGCCAGCAGGAGACTAGCGGGGGACCTCGGGGCCCAGTACTTC; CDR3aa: CASRRLAGDLGAQYF
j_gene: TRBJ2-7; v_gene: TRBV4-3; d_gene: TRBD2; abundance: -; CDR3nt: TGCGCCAGCAGCCAAGTAACTAGCGGGACCTACGAGCAGTACTTC; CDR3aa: CASSQVTSGTYEQYF
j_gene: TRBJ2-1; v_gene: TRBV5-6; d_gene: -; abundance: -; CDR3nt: TGTGCCAGCAGCATCCGGGACTCTCCGTACAATGAGCAGTTCTTC; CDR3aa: CASSIRDSPYNEQFF